This TCR beta chain was identified in a study of shared clonotypes between healthy human individuals. The study's findings and limits: Larger richness was generally estimated for naive than memory subsets.

Each subset's genomic DNA was shared equally among a number of immunoSEQ plates. Assay used: immunoSEQ multiplex PCR; TCRdb lists only in-frame clones, some missing. The repertoire consists of approximately 2,000,000 clones, with just under 95% occurring once and the leading ten covering approximately 1.6%. In the case of this clone: What it binds is not known.

CDR1 and CDR2 from the germline V gene are MNHNS and SASEGT. V lost 8 bases, J lost 3 bases, and 6 bases stayed unmatched. This CDR3 is 13 amino acids long. The naive CD8 fraction comprised CD45RO-negative cells positively selected for CCR7 and excluded terminally differentiated effector memory CD45RA+ cells. The sample was naive CD8+ T cells from PBMCs. The source is a man aged 18-30 years in good health. Some clones in this sample may be carry-over from other donors' samples. The chain has TRBV6-1 and TRBJ2-7; 8 bases match TRBD2. CDR3 loop: CASCLAGHYEQYF. CDR3 bases: TGTGCCAGCTGTCTAGCGGGCCACTACGAGCAGTACTTC.